The T cell receptor beta chain under discussion was sequenced for a study of yellow fever vaccine responses in identical twins (dated 2018 in TCRdb). Study-wide context: The study precisely tracked vaccine-responding T cell clones in identical twins.

The CDR3 contains 16 residues, cysteine and phenylalanine counted. Solely the CDR3 DNA is kept, with 48 bases framed from the first base. V is clipped by 8 bases and J by 0 bases, and the sequence between their germline boundaries is 18 bases long. In the germline V gene, CDR1 corresponds to MDHEN and CDR2 to SYDVKM. Study-wide conclusions, independent of this receptor: According to the authors, the vaccine-induced T cell response in identical twins seemed to be partly convergent and partly specific to each individual.

Library preparation was by RT-PCR. Sequenced on an Illumina HiSeq 2500. The public reads were quality trimmed at Q25 with fastp and then assembled into clones with MiXCR by TCRdb, keeping productive beta chains. All rows with the same CDR3 protein become a single entry with the most common DNA and genes. The sample table contains about 3,600 distinct CDR3 sequences; only one count was recorded for around 73% of them. The ten largest clones represent roughly 7.5% of the sample. Only a few counts were recorded for this clonotype. It lacks a known antigen. The sample holds no much larger clone one base away, and base qualities are not on file.

The sequence is built from TRBV28 and TRBJ2-3, with the D gene call left open. The sample here was T cells from blood (PBMCs), unsorted or a sorted subset (not recorded which), taken before or after yellow fever vaccination (not recorded which). The clonotype was recovered from a woman aged 18-30 years who received the yellow fever vaccine. Donor details come from another sample of the same person, matched by shared clones. CDR3 reads: CASGPDGLPSTDTQYF. The DNA is TGTGCCAGCGGCCCGGACGGATTACCTAGCACAGATACGCAGTATTTT.